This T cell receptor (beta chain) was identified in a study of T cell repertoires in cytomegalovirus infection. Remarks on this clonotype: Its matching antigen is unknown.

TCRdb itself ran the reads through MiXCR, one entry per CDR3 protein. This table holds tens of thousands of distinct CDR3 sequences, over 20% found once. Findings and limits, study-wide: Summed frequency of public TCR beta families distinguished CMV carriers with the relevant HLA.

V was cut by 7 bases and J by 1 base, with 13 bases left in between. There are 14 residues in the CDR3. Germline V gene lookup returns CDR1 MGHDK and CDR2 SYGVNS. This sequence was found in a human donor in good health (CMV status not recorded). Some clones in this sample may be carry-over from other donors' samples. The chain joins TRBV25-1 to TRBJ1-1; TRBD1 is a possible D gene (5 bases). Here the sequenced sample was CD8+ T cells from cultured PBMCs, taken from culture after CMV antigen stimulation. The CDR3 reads CASTSGGGNTEAFF. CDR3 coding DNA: TGTGCCAGCACCTCCGGGGGGGGGAACACTGAAGCTTTCTTT.